Below, 14 T cell receptor beta chains from the same sample are listed, as sequenced in a study of T cells after yellow fever vaccination. TCRdb redid the calling of the 5' RACE reads with MiXCR, one entry per CDR3 protein. Of 200,000 to 300,000 distinct CDR3 sequences listed, over 10% were seen once; the top ten hold about 0.51%. The source was CD4+ T cells sorted from PBMCs, collected 45 days after the yellow fever booster vaccination. These receptors originate from a young man who received the YFV17D yellow fever vaccine.

This clonotype showed up just a few times. This chain connects TRBV20-1 to TRBJ1-5; D remains ambiguous. CDR3 size: 14 residues. Germline V gene sequence: CDR1 DFQATT, CDR2 SNEGSKA (reference sequence). The V end was cut by 0 bases, the J end by 4 bases, with 10 bases between. Here the CDR3 DNA reads TGCAGTGCTAGAGATGGCCCGGGAAATCAGCCCCAGCATTTT. This gives the protein CSARDGPGNQPQHF.

The V and J genes are TRBV28 and TRBJ2-7, with 7 bases that match TRBD2. Germline lookup yields CDR1 MDHEN and CDR2 SYDVKM. The V gene end was trimmed by 5 bases and the J gene end by 4 bases; junction bases not matched to a gene: 8. CDR3 length: 14 residues. The CDR3 nucleotides are TGTGCCAGCAGTCAGCGGGACGGCGGGTACGAGCAGTACTTC. Amino acid sequence: CASSQRDGGYEQYF.

V and J are TRBV12-3 or TRBV12-4 and TRBJ2-3; the match to TRBD1 covers 7 bases. Trimming removed 4 bases from V and 3 bases from J; junction bases left unmatched: 4. The CDR3 has 14 residues. CDR3 bases: TGTGCCAGCAGTTATACAGGGGAGACAGATACGCAGTATTTT. Its translation: CASSYTGETDTQYF.

The chain links TRBV10-3 to TRBJ1-5; TRBD1 matches 7 bases. CDR1 is ENHRY and CDR2 is SYGVKD in the germline V gene. The V gene end was trimmed by 6 bases and the J gene end by 0 bases; junction bases not matched to a gene: 14. CDR3 length: 18 amino acids. The DNA for the CDR3 is TGTGCCATCAGAGACCGACAGGGTCCAGTACGTAGCAATCAGCCCCAGCATTTT. Translated, it gives CAIRDRQGPVRSNQPQHF.

Only a few counts were recorded for this clonotype. This rearrangement joins TRBV4-3 to TRBJ2-3; a possible D gene is TRBD2 (6 bases). In germline, CDR1 is LGHNA, CDR2 YSLEER. Deletions cut 2 bases from V and 6 bases from J, with 15 bases between. The CDR3 loop spans 15 amino acids. The CDR3 DNA reads TGCGCCAGCAGCCAACTCGGGCGGGGAGTGGATACGCAGTATTTT. Translated, it gives CASSQLGRGVDTQYF.

The CDR3 coding sequence is TGTGCCAGCAGTTACGGGACAGTGAACACTGAAGCTTTCTTT. Its translation is CASSYGTVNTEAFF. The rearrangement uses TRBV6-2 or TRBV6-3 and TRBJ1-1; 7 nucleotides line up with TRBD1. The CDR3 loop spans 14 amino acids. V dropped 2 bases and J dropped 0; count of bases not matched to a gene: 0. The V gene's germline CDR1 is MNHEY and CDR2 SVGEGT.

In its sample, this clonotype was seen a few times. J is TRBJ2-1 and V is TRBV4-3; TRBD2 matches at 8 bases. V lost 0 bases, J lost 13 bases, and 11 bases stayed unmatched. Per the germline V gene, CDR1 is LGHNA and CDR2 is YSLEER. The CDR3 is 15 amino acids. The CDR3 here is CASSQDEGTRGPQFF. CDR3 sequence (DNA): TGCGCCAGCAGCCAAGATGAGGGGACTAGGGGTCCCCAGTTCTTC.

The chain recombines TRBV20-1 with TRBJ1-5, with 7 bases matching TRBD1. The germline gives CDR1 DFQATT, CDR2 SNEGSKA (reference sequence). CDR3 length: 12 amino acids. Trimming removed 4 bases from V and 5 bases from J; junction bases left unmatched: 2. CDR3 DNA sequence: TGCAGTGCTACAACAGGGGATCAGCCCCAGCATTTT. Translation gives CSATTGDQPQHF.

This clonotype has at least ten counts. The genes are TRBV3-1 and TRBJ2-1; a possible D gene is TRBD2 (5 bases). V was clipped by 3 bases and J by 9 bases, with 9 bases between them. Germline V gives CDR1 LGHDT, CDR2 YNNKEL (reference sequence). The CDR3 extends over 12 amino acids. CDR3 DNA: TGTGCCAGCAGCCACCGGGATGTTGAGCAGTTCTTC. Its translation: CASSHRDVEQFF.

The chain joins TRBV10-1 to TRBJ2-1; 8 nucleotides agree with TRBD2. This CDR3 has 15 residues. The germline CDR1 and CDR2 sequences are WNHNN and SYGVQD (reference sequence). V lost 0 bases, J lost 2 bases, and 0 bases stayed unmatched. The CDR3 region has the DNA TGCGCCAGCAGTGAGTCTAGCGGGGCCTACAATGAGCAGTTCTTC. Its protein product is CASSESSGAYNEQFF.

In nucleotides, the CDR3 is TGTGCCAGCAGTTTACCAATCTCCTACAATGAGCAGTTCTTC. It translates to CASSLPISYNEQFF. The chain carries TRBV12-3 or TRBV12-4 and TRBJ2-1; D is ambiguous. Trimming shortened V by 2 bases and J by 0 bases, and 5 bases separated the two germline ends. The CDR3 has 14 residues.

The genes are TRBV7-3 and TRBJ2-1; no reliable D call. V was cut by 2 bases and J by 4 bases, with 12 bases left in between. The CDR3 is 15 residues long. Per germline, CDR1 SGHTA and CDR2 FQGTGA. CDR3 DNA: TGTGCCAGCAGCTTATGGCCCGGGTTATACAATGAGCAGTTCTTC. Protein product: CASSLWPGLYNEQFF.

This clonotype was counted a few times. V usage is TRBV20-1 and J usage is TRBJ2-7; no firm D call. V shed 3 bases and J shed 1 base, with 7 bases lying between them. Germline V gene sequence: CDR1 DFQATT, CDR2 SNEGSKA (reference sequence). The CDR3 spans 12 residues. The CDR3 protein is CSASRSSYEQYF. As DNA, the CDR3 is TGCAGTGCTAGTCGATCTTCCTACGAGCAGTACTTC.

This chain joins TRBV12-3 or TRBV12-4 and TRBJ2-5; 8 bases agree with TRBD2. J was trimmed by 1 base and V by 3 bases; bases with no gene match: 1. This CDR3 spans 14 amino acids. For the CDR3, the DNA is TGTGCCAGCAGTTTTGCGGGGGGCCAAGAGACCCAGTACTTC. It encodes CASSFAGGQETQYF.